This T cell receptor beta chain comes out of a study of blood T cell repertoires in COVID-19. About the research overall: T cells, B-cell-depleted T cells, or PBMCs provided the cDNA or gDNA that served as material.

All enrollees were roughly 18 to 95 years old and from approximately 25 US areas. Resolution of symptoms, clearance, or two negative PCRs was present in recovered Cohort 3 donors. Germline-derived CDR1 and CDR2 are LGHNT and FRNRAP. V was pared by 2 bases and J by 0 bases, with 7 bases of the junction left unmatched. The CDR3 contains 17 residues. Authors' methods: Estimation of nucleated cell counts was performed using reference gene primer amplification. Only in-frame clones appear in the TCRdb table, and some are missing; sequencing was by immunoSEQ multiplex PCR. D and trimming were read from the DNA, whereas the V and J calls and clone size are those reported in that table. The table shows 150,000 to 200,000 clones, with roughly 84% occurring only once.

This receptor was obtained from a woman aged 55-75 years who had recovered from COVID-19. What was sequenced was PBMCs or T cells enriched from blood (not recorded which). This chain connects TRBV12-5 to TRBJ1-5; 7 bases match TRBD1. CDR3 nucleotides: TGTGCTAGTGGTTTGACAACCAACAGGGGTAGCAATCAGCCCCAGCATTTT. Protein product: CASGLTTNRGSNQPQHF.